Presented here are 20 T cell receptor beta chains from one specimen sequenced in a study of T cell responses to AZD1222 COVID-19 vaccine. Method: immunoSEQ multiplex PCR; TCRdb's copy keeps in-frame clones and lacks some. The sample has under 95,000 clones; around 86% are singletons. The sequenced sample was peripheral blood, obtained on day 0 of AZD1222 vaccination. These TCRs come from an adult in good health.

This rearrangement joins TRBV2 to TRBJ1-2; 8 bases align to TRBD1. CDR1 SNHLY and CDR2 FYNNEI come from the germline V gene. V shed 11 bases and J 5 bases; nucleotides not matched to a gene: 16. The CDR3 totals 15 residues. The DNA for the CDR3 is TGTGCCGGTAAAGAGGGGACAGGTGATTTTTATGGCTACACCTTC. Residues: CAGKEGTGDFYGYTF.

The chain uses TRBV15 and TRBJ2-1; TRBD2 matches at 9 bases. Trimming removed 0 bases from V and 0 bases from J; junction bases left unmatched: 3. This CDR3 contains 17 residues. Germline lookup yields CDR1 LNHNV and CDR2 YYDKDF (reference sequence). CDR3 region: CATSRDLAGSSYNEQFF. The DNA of the CDR3 is TGTGCCACCAGCAGAGATCTAGCGGGGAGCTCCTACAATGAGCAGTTCTTC.

This chain uses TRBV28 with TRBJ1-3; TRBD1 matches at 8 bases. The trim removed 6 bases at V and 7 bases at J, leaving 8 bases unmatched. Germline lookup yields CDR1 MDHEN and CDR2 SYDVKM. This CDR3 comprises 14 residues. DNA for the CDR3: TGTGCCAGCAGAGGGACAGGTTCCCTGAACACCATATATTTT. Translating it yields CASRGTGSLNTIYF.

The DNA of the CDR3 is TGTGCCAGCAGCCAAAGGACTTTCTATGGCTACACCTTC. It encodes CASSQRTFYGYTF. The rearrangement links TRBV14 to TRBJ1-2; D not resolved. The germline V and J ends were trimmed by 2 bases and 4 bases, with 8 bases remaining between them. From germline, CDR1 is SGHDN and CDR2 FVKESK. This CDR3 spans 13 amino acids.

J is TRBJ1-1 and V is TRBV7-8, with D possibly being TRBD1 (6 bases). Germline CDR1 SGHVS, CDR2 FQNEAQ. Trimming removed 5 bases at V and 0 bases at J, with 16 bases between. The CDR3 has 16 residues. Written as DNA, the CDR3 is TGTGCCAGCAGCCCCACAGGGCTGGTCATGAACACTGAAGCTTTCTTT. It codes for CASSPTGLVMNTEAFF.

V usage is TRBV7-2 and J usage is TRBJ1-2; 10 bases are a match to TRBD1. Germline loops: CDR1 SGHTA, CDR2 FQGNSA. J was trimmed by 6 bases and V by 6 bases; bases with no gene match: 7. CDR3 length equals 14 residues. The CDR3 sequence is CASSPGTGEDGYTF. Written as DNA, the CDR3 is TGTGCCAGCAGTCCTGGGACAGGGGAGGATGGCTACACCTTC.

The J gene is TRBJ1-1, the V gene TRBV19; 8 nucleotides match TRBD1. The junction had 8 bases not matched to a gene; V was cut back by 1 base and J by 1 base. CDR1 and CDR2 (germline): LNHDA, SQIVND (reference sequence). The CDR3 covers 17 residues. DNA for the CDR3: TGTGCCAGTAGTATAGGAGACAGGGGTGGTTCGAACACTGAAGCTTTCTTT. Translation: CASSIGDRGGSNTEAFF.

The DNA for the CDR3 is TGTGTCGTGGGGCTAAGACAAAACACAGATACGCAGTATTTT. It specifies CVVGLRQNTDTQYF. The chain links TRBV7-9 to TRBJ2-3, with a possible D match to TRBD1 (5 bases). This CDR3 has 14 amino acids. Germline V gene sequence: CDR1 SEHNR, CDR2 FQNEAQ (reference sequence).

The gene calls are TRBV27 and TRBJ2-1; TRBD2 might be the D (5 bases). Germline V lookup: CDR1 MNHEY, CDR2 SMNVEV (reference sequence). Trimming removed 2 bases at V and 6 bases at J, with 8 bases between. This CDR3 spans 13 amino acids. The CDR3 DNA reads as TGTGCCAGCAGTTTAGCTGGAGGCAATGAGCAGTTCTTC. Residues: CASSLAGGNEQFF.

In nucleotides, the CDR3 is TGTGCCATCAGTGAATCTAGCGGGAGGGAGGATGAGCAGTTCTTC. Translated: CAISESSGREDEQFF. The chain employs TRBV10-3 and TRBJ2-1; TRBD2 aligns across 12 bases. This CDR3 has 15 residues. V lost 3 bases to trimming and J lost 8 bases; unmatched junction nucleotides: 5. The germline CDR1 and CDR2 sequences are ENHRY and SYGVKD.

This clone occurred once. The chain recombines TRBV24-1 with TRBJ2-5; D assignment may be TRBD1 or TRBD2 (5 bases each). This CDR3 is 12 amino acids long. V was shortened by 6 bases and J by 5 bases, with 9 bases between the two germline ends. The germline gives CDR1 KGHDR, CDR2 SFDVKD. The CDR3: CATSRDGETQYF. CDR3 nucleotides: TGTGCCACCAGTCGGGACGGGGAGACCCAGTACTTC.

The chain is built from TRBV19 and TRBJ2-4; 8 positions agree with TRBD1. With 5 bases clipped from V and 4 bases from J, the junction kept 7 bases outside the gene matches. The CDR3 sequence is 15 residues long. Germline V lookup: CDR1 LNHDA, CDR2 SQIVND (reference sequence). This CDR3 reads CASSSPGGSKNIQYF. The DNA of the CDR3 is TGTGCCAGTAGTTCCCCAGGGGGCTCAAAAAACATTCAGTACTTC.

The V gene is TRBV19, the J gene TRBJ2-3; 8 bases fit TRBD2. This CDR3 is 15 amino acids long. With 4 bases clipped from V and 6 bases from J, the junction kept 9 bases outside the gene matches. Germline V gives CDR1 LNHDA, CDR2 SQIVND (reference sequence). The DNA of the CDR3 is TGTGCCAGTAGTAGTCAACTAGCGGCGCAGGATACGCAGTATTTT. It codes for CASSSQLAAQDTQYF.

The chain is built from TRBV14 and TRBJ2-2; 8 nucleotides agree with TRBD2. Germline V lookup: CDR1 SGHDN, CDR2 FVKESK. J was trimmed by 1 base and V by 4 bases; bases with no gene match: 14. The CDR3 contains 19 residues. The CDR3 DNA reads as TGTGCCAGCAGCCTAAGCTCTCCGGCGGGAGGACTGAACACCGGGGAGCTGTTTTTT. Protein product: CASSLSSPAGGLNTGELFF.

The V call is TRBV24-1, the J call TRBJ2-1, with 7 nucleotides matching TRBD2. Germline V CDR1 and CDR2: KGHDR, SFDVKD. The ends lost 3 bases at V and 12 bases at J; junction bases unmatched: 7. The CDR3 has 13 residues. The CDR3 sequence is CATSDRRTRGQFF. The CDR3 DNA sequence: TGTGCCACCAGTGATCGTCGGACTAGAGGGCAGTTCTTC.

The chain couples TRBV2 to TRBJ2-5, with no clear D. Trimming took 3 bases from V and 2 from J, leaving 10 bases between them. Germline values: CDR1 SNHLY, CDR2 FYNNEI. This CDR3 comprises 14 residues. CDR3 sequence: CASSEVVSQETQYF. CDR3 nucleotide sequence: TGTGCCAGCAGTGAGGTCGTATCACAAGAGACCCAGTACTTC.

The rearrangement links TRBV29-1 to TRBJ1-1; D unresolved. Germline CDR1 and CDR2: SQVTM and ANQGSEA. The CDR3 is 12 residues long. The ends were cut back, 3 bases at V and 1 base at J, with 6 bases in the middle. CDR3 coding DNA: TGCAGCGTTGATCACAAGAACACTGAAGCTTTCTTT. Encoded protein: CSVDHKNTEAFF.

This sequence joins TRBV30 and TRBJ1-1; 9 bases are a match to TRBD1. This CDR3 spans 15 amino acids. V dropped 5 bases and J dropped 6; count of bases not matched to a gene: 13. CDR1 GTSNPN and CDR2 SVGIG come from the germline V gene (reference sequence). CDR3 DNA sequence: TGTGCCTGGGACTATTTCACAGGGGGCAGCGCTGAAGCTTTCTTT. Protein product: CAWDYFTGGSAEAFF.

The rearrangement uses TRBV5-6 and TRBJ2-1; D is possibly TRBD2 (5 bases). The CDR3 is made up of 17 amino acids. Germline V lookup: CDR1 SGHDT, CDR2 YYEEEE. The ends were cut back, 3 bases at V and 2 bases at J, with 18 bases in the middle. CDR3 region: CASSSGSAGHTYNEQFF. The CDR3 nucleotides are TGTGCCAGCAGCTCTGGATCGGCGGGTCATACCTACAATGAGCAGTTCTTC.

The CDR3 region is CASSARDPRTGELFF. CDR3 bases: TGTGCCAGCAGCGCCCGGGACCCGCGTACCGGGGAGCTGTTTTTT. The chain employs TRBV9 and TRBJ2-2; D possibly matches TRBD1 or TRBD2 (5 bases each). Trimming removed 3 bases at V and 5 bases at J, with 14 bases between. In germline, CDR1 is SGDLS, CDR2 YYNGEE. The CDR3 sequence is 15 residues long.